The 8 T cell receptor beta chains below were found in one sample sequenced in a study of cytomegalovirus exposure and HLA in healthy donors. Primers: 60 Vbeta forward and 13 Jbeta reverse. TCRdb's copy holds only in-frame clones and misses some; the assay was immunoSEQ multiplex PCR. Of about 270,000 clones in the sample, under 80% were seen once. The sequencing input was PBMCs. The origin of the receptors is a female donor in good health and CMV-seronegative.

The V and J genes are TRBV21-1 and TRBJ2-7; the table's D gene call, TRBD1, was not cross checked with the DNA. TRBV21-1 is deemed a pseudogene. The CDR3 extends over 14 amino acids. This chain's CDR3 is CASSPTGIPDEQYF. The DNA of the CDR3 is TGTGCCAGCAGCCCGACAGGCATCCCCGACGAGCAGTACTTC.

This clone has just one count. The chain couples TRBV5-4 to TRBJ1-2; 9 bases agree with TRBD1. The CDR3 is made up of 12 amino acids. The germline CDR1 and CDR2 sequences are SGHNT and YYREEE (reference sequence). V was clipped by 4 bases and J by 8 bases; unmatched bases: 3. As DNA, the CDR3 is TGTGCCAGCAGCCGGACAGGGGACGGCTACACCTTC. Amino acid sequence: CASSRTGDGYTF.

This clone came up a few times. V is TRBV19 and J is TRBJ1-2; the match to TRBD1 covers 10 bases. The CDR3 extends over 14 amino acids. Losses at the gene ends were 6 bases for V and 5 bases for J; bases not matched to a gene: 6. The germline CDR1 and CDR2 sequences are LNHDA and SQIVND (reference sequence). CDR3 amino acids: CASSSDRGSYGYTF. Written as DNA, the CDR3 is TGTGCCAGTAGCTCGGACAGGGGGAGTTATGGCTACACCTTC. Full variable domain (outside the CDR3, taken from reference TRBV19 and TRBJ1-2): DGGITQSPKYLFRKEGQNVTLSCEQNLNHDAMYWYRQDPGQGLRLIYYSQIVNDFQKGDIAEGYSVSREKKESFPLTVTSAQKNPTAFYLCASSSDRGSYGYTFGSGTRLTVV.

V and J are TRBV29-1 and TRBJ1-1, with a possible D match to TRBD1 (5 bases). The ends were cut back, 4 bases at V and 4 bases at J, with 10 bases in the middle. The CDR3 runs to 12 residues. CDR1 SQVTM and CDR2 ANQGSEA come from the germline V gene. The CDR3 bases are TGCAGCGTTGGCCAGGGTAGCACTGAAGCTTTCTTT. It yields the protein CSVGQGSTEAFF.

Here the CDR3 reads CASSFWADTEAFF. CDR3 DNA: TGTGCCAGCAGCTTTTGGGCAGACACTGAAGCTTTCTTT. The V call is TRBV5-6, the J call TRBJ1-1; no definite D call. Trimming shortened V by 2 bases and J by 3 bases, and 8 bases separated the two germline ends. Germline CDR1 is SGHDT and CDR2 is YYEEEE. This CDR3 comprises 13 residues.

V gene TRBV7-2 combines with J gene TRBJ1-2; D unresolved. The length of the CDR3 is 15 residues. The germline V gene has CDR1 SGHTA and CDR2 FQGNSA. V lost 1 base to trimming and J lost 6 bases, with 15 bases between them. CDR3 nucleotides: TGTGCCAGCAGCTTAGGAGTAGTCAGTAGCCATGGCTACACCTTC. Protein product: CASSLGVVSSHGYTF.

The J gene is TRBJ2-1, the V gene TRBV5-6; 9 nucleotides match TRBD1. Germline CDR1 is SGHDT and CDR2 is YYEEEE. There are 17 residues in the CDR3. Losses at the gene ends were 4 bases for V and 0 bases for J; bases not matched to a gene: 8. The CDR3 bases are TGTGCCAGCAGCCGGGTGACAGGGGGTCCCTCCTACAATGAGCAGTTCTTC. Encoded protein: CASSRVTGGPSYNEQFF.

V gene TRBV2 combines with J gene TRBJ2-7; D unresolved. Trimming pared 3 bases from V and 0 bases from J, leaving 12 bases between. Looked up from germline, CDR1 is SNHLY and CDR2 is FYNNEI. This CDR3 spans 15 amino acids. The CDR3 nucleotides read TGTGCCAGCAGTGATAGTGGTGATAGCTCCTACGAGCAGTACTTC. Translation: CASSDSGDSSYEQYF.